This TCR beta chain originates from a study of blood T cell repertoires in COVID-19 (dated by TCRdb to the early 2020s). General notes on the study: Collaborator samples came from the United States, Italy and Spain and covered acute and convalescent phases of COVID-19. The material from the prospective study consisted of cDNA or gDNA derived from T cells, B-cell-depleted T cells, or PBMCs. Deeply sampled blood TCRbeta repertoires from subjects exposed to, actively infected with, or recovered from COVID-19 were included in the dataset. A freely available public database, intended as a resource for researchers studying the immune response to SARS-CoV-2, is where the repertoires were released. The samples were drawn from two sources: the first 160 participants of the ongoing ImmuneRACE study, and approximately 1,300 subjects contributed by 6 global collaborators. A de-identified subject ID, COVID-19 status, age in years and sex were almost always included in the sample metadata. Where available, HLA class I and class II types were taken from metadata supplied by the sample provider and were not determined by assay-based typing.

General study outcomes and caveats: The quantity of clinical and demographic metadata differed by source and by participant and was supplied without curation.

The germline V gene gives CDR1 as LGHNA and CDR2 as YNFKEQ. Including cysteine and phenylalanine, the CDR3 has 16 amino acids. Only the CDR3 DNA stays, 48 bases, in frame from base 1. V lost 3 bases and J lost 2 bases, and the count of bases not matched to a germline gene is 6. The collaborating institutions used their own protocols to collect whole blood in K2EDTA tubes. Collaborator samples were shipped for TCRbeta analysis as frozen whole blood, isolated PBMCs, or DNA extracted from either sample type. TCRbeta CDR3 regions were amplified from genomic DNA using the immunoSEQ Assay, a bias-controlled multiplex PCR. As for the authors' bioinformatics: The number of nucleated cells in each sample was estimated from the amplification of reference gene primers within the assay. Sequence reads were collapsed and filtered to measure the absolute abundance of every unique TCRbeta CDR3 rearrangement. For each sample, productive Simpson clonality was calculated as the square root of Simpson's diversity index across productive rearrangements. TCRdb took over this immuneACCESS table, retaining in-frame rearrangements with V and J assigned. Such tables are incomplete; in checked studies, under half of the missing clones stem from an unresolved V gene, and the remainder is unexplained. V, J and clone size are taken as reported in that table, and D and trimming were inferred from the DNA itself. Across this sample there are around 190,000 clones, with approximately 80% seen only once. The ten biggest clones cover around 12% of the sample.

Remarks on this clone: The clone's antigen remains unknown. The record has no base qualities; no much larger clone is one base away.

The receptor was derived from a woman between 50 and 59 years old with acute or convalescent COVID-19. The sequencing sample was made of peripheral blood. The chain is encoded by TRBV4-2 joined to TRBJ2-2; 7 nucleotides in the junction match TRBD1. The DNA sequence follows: TGTGCCAGCAGCCAGCACCGGACAGGCAACACCGGGGAGCTGTTTTTT. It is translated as CASSQHRTGNTGELFF.